One and the same sample provided the 32 T cell receptor beta chains below, sequenced in a study of PD-1 blockade in classical Hodgkin lymphoma. Every patient experienced relapse after autologous stem cell transplantation, and brentuximab vedotin exposure varied. Profiling relied on immunoSEQ multiplex PCR, and the TCRdb table lists in-frame clones only, not all of them. This table holds roughly 150,000 clones, about four fifths found once. Sequencing used peripheral blood mononuclear cells (PBMCs), obtained before the second cycle of nivolumab. These receptors all come from a human donor with classical Hodgkin lymphoma.

The V call is TRBV5-4, the J call TRBJ1-2; 8 bases agree with TRBD1. CDR3 length: 14 residues. Germline-derived CDR1 and CDR2 are SGHNT and YYREEE (reference sequence). J gave up 4 bases and V 4 bases, and 6 bases lay outside the gene matches. Here the CDR3 reads CASSTGTGLYGYTF. CDR3 in DNA: TGTGCCAGCAGCACGGGGACAGGCCTCTATGGCTACACCTTC. The variable domain in full, completed from reference TRBV5-4 and TRBJ1-2, reads ETGVTQSPTHLIKTRGQQVTLRCSSQSGHNTVSWYQQALGQGPQFIFQYYREEENGRGNFPPRFSGLQFPNYSSELNVNALELDDSALYLCASSTGTGLYGYTFGSGTRLTVV.

Written as DNA, the CDR3 is TGTGCCAGCAGTTACGTAAGGACTCAAGAGACCCAGTACTTC. The encoded protein is CASSYVRTQETQYF. The chain couples TRBV6-5 to TRBJ2-5; D may be TRBD2 (5 bases). From germline, CDR1 is MNHEY and CDR2 SVGAGI. Trimming removed 2 bases from V and 2 bases from J, with 9 bases in between. The CDR3 contains 14 residues.

The chain has TRBV5-1 and TRBJ2-1; tentatively, D is TRBD2 (6 bases). With 8 bases removed from V and 0 bases from J, the gap between germline ends came to 12 bases. CDR3 length: 14 residues. Germline CDR1 reads SGHRS; CDR2 reads YFSETQ. CDR3 bases: TGCGCCAGAGGCGGGGAGAGCTCCTACAATGAGCAGTTCTTC. It encodes CARGGESSYNEQFF. The whole variable domain, filled in from reference TRBV5-1 and TRBJ2-1, reads KAGVTQTPRYLIKTRGQQVTLSCSPISGHRSVSWYQQTPGQGLQFLFEYFSETQRNKGNFPGRFSGRQFSNSRSEMNVSTLELGDSALYLCARGGESSYNEQFFGPGTRLTVL.

The J gene is TRBJ2-2, the V gene TRBV5-1; maybe TRBD2 (5 bases). The CDR3 contains 13 residues. Germline lookup yields CDR1 SGHRS and CDR2 YFSETQ. Trimming stripped 3 bases from V and 4 bases from J, with 7 bases between. In DNA, the CDR3 is TGCGCCAGCAGCTGGAGCGGCACCGGGGAGCTGTTTTTT. Translating gives CASSWSGTGELFF.

The CDR3 loop reads CASSMYDNQPQHF. The CDR3, as DNA: TGTGCCAGTAGTATGTATGATAATCAGCCCCAGCATTTT. V gene TRBV19 combines with J gene TRBJ1-5; D remains unclear. CDR1 and CDR2 from the germline V gene are LNHDA and SQIVND (reference sequence). This CDR3 contains 13 residues. Trimming pared 3 bases from V and 4 bases from J, leaving 7 bases between.

The chain joins TRBV19 to TRBJ1-5; 7 nucleotides line up with TRBD1. Looked up from germline, CDR1 is LNHDA and CDR2 is SQIVND (reference sequence). V lost 5 bases, J lost 4 bases, and 8 bases stayed unmatched. This CDR3 is built from 15 residues. This CDR3 is CASSLTGTENQPQHF. CDR3 nucleotides: TGTGCCAGTAGTCTAACCGGGACAGAAAATCAGCCCCAGCATTTT.

This clone was recorded a few times. The chain joins TRBV19 to TRBJ1-6; no firm D call. The CDR3 runs 13 residues. Germline V gives CDR1 LNHDA, CDR2 SQIVND (reference sequence). Trimming cost V 3 bases and J 8 bases, with 8 bases left between them. CDR3 coding DNA: TGTGCCAGTAGTATGGACGGGTATTCACCCCTCCACTTT. Translating it yields CASSMDGYSPLHF.

This clone was seen only once. The chain combines TRBV28 with TRBJ2-5; 10 bases align to TRBD2. J was trimmed by 4 bases and V by 5 bases; bases with no gene match: 10. The CDR3 runs 16 residues. The germline CDR1 and CDR2 sequences are MDHEN and SYDVKM. CDR3 DNA: TGTGCCAGCAGTCCACGGACTAGCGGAGTAAGAGAGACCCAGTACTTC. Protein product: CASSPRTSGVRETQYF.

The chain recombines TRBV2 with TRBJ2-7; 12 nucleotides match TRBD2. The germline CDR1 and CDR2 sequences are SNHLY and FYNNEI. Losses at the gene ends were 3 bases for V and 2 bases for J; bases not matched to a gene: 2. CDR3 length equals 15 residues. CDR3 protein: CASSDSSGRAYEQYF. The CDR3 DNA sequence: TGTGCCAGCAGTGATTCTAGCGGGAGGGCCTACGAGCAGTACTTC.

This clone showed up many times. Germline and junction disagree at one end, which may indicate a read error. The rearrangement uses TRBV6-5 and TRBJ1-1, with a weak D call TRBD1 (6 bases). The CDR3 runs to 13 residues. The germline V gene has CDR1 MNHEY and CDR2 SVGAGI. The CDR3 here is CASSLTRQVGPTF. In DNA, the CDR3 is TGTGCCAGCAGTCTGACGCGACAGGTCGGCCCCACCTTT.

The chain uses TRBV30 and TRBJ1-5; D is ambiguous. Trimming took 0 bases from V and 2 from J, leaving 5 bases between them. The CDR3 is made up of 13 amino acids. The germline V gene encodes CDR1 GTSNPN and CDR2 SVGIG (reference sequence). Here the CDR3 reads CAWSVAGNQPQHF. The CDR3 coding sequence is TGTGCCTGGAGTGTGGCCGGCAATCAGCCCCAGCATTTT. The whole variable domain, remainder taken from reference TRBV30 and TRBJ1-5, is SQTIHQWPATLVQPVGSPLSLECTVEGTSNPNLYWYRQAAGRGLQLLFYSVGIGQISSEVPQNLSASRPQDRQFILSSKKLLLSDSGFYLCAWSVAGNQPQHFGDGTRLSIL.

This chain connects TRBV2 to TRBJ1-5; no reliable D call. From germline, CDR1 is SNHLY and CDR2 FYNNEI. The V end was cut by 7 bases, the J end by 2 bases, with 9 bases between. This CDR3 region has 13 residues. CDR3 residues: CASNAGGNQPQHF. In DNA, the CDR3 is TGTGCCAGCAATGCGGGCGGCAATCAGCCCCAGCATTTT.

V gene TRBV11-1 combines with J gene TRBJ2-5, with 12 bases identical to TRBD2. Trimming at V came to 1 base and at J to 2 bases, leaving 2 bases not matched to a gene. The CDR3 is 16 residues long. Germline values: CDR1 SGHAT, CDR2 FQDESV (reference sequence). Here the CDR3 DNA reads TGTGCCAGCAGCTTAGGACTAGCGGGAGTACAAGAGACCCAGTACTTC. Its protein product is CASSLGLAGVQETQYF.

This clone was detected a few times. J is TRBJ1-3 and V is TRBV28, with no clear D. The V gene lost 10 bases and the J gene lost 0 bases, with 16 bases spanning the gap. CDR1 is MDHEN, CDR2 SYDVKM, per germline. This CDR3 is built from 15 residues. Here the CDR3 reads CAISRAGLSGNTIYF. The CDR3, as DNA: TGTGCCATAAGCCGAGCAGGCCTCTCTGGAAACACCATATATTTT.

The V gene is TRBV5-4, the J gene TRBJ1-2, with D unclear. The CDR3 consists of 17 residues. Germline V CDR1 and CDR2: SGHNT, YYREEE (reference sequence). The V end was cut by 0 bases, the J end by 5 bases, with 20 bases between. The chain's CDR3 is CASSLEIHPPTKYGYTF. DNA for the CDR3: TGTGCCAGCAGCTTGGAGATACACCCTCCTACAAAATATGGCTACACCTTC.

The genes are TRBV28 and TRBJ2-3; 11 nucleotides match TRBD2. The J segment lost 1 base and the V segment lost 4 bases, leaving 4 bases of the junction unmatched. The CDR3 consists of 16 residues. The V gene's germline CDR1 is MDHEN and CDR2 SYDVKM. The CDR3 protein is CASSWGLAVRTDTQYF. CDR3 coding DNA: TGTGCCAGCAGTTGGGGACTAGCGGTGCGCACAGATACGCAGTATTTT.

This rearrangement joins TRBV19 to TRBJ1-1; TRBD1 agrees at 7 bases. The J segment lost 7 bases and the V segment lost 5 bases, leaving 13 bases of the junction unmatched. CDR1 is LNHDA and CDR2 is SQIVND in the germline V gene (reference sequence). The CDR3 totals 15 residues. CDR3 sequence reads: CASSPKTGVVGEAFF. In DNA form, the CDR3 reads TGTGCCAGTAGTCCAAAAACAGGGGTCGTCGGTGAAGCTTTCTTT. Using reference TRBV19 and TRBJ1-1 for the parts outside the CDR3, the full variable domain is DGGITQSPKYLFRKEGQNVTLSCEQNLNHDAMYWYRQDPGQGLRLIYYSQIVNDFQKGDIAEGYSVSREKKESFPLTVTSAQKNPTAFYLCASSPKTGVVGEAFFGQGTRLTVV.

The chain uses TRBV20-1 and TRBJ2-5; no reliable D call. V was clipped by 6 bases and J by 5 bases, with 10 bases between them. Germline V lookup: CDR1 DFQATT, CDR2 SNEGSKA (reference sequence). The CDR3 sequence is 11 residues long. CDR3 in DNA: TGCAGTGCGATGTCCACGGAGACCCAGTACTTC. It is translated as CSAMSTETQYF.

This clone was detected once. Here the CDR3 DNA reads TGTGCCAGCAGCTTGTCATCCGGGACAGGGTTGTATGGCTACACCTTC. Its protein is CASSLSSGTGLYGYTF. The chain has TRBV5-8 and TRBJ1-2; 9 bases line up with TRBD1. CDR1 SGHTS and CDR2 YDEGEE come from the germline V gene. The CDR3 totals 16 residues. V shed 1 base and J 5 bases; nucleotides not matched to a gene: 9.

This rearrangement joins TRBV7-2 to TRBJ2-1, with a weak D call TRBD1 (5 bases). Trimming shortened V by 3 bases and J by 4 bases, and 10 bases separated the two germline ends. Germline lookup yields CDR1 SGHTA and CDR2 FQGNSA. This CDR3 has 14 amino acids. CDR3 DNA: TGTGCCAGCAGCTTGAGGACACTATACAATGAGCAGTTCTTC. Its protein is CASSLRTLYNEQFF.

In regard to this clone: The junction does not match germline at one end; this may be a read error. The chain is built from TRBV6-1 and TRBJ2-5, with D perhaps being TRBD1 or TRBD2 (5 bases each). CDR3 size: 12 residues. Germline CDR1 and CDR2: MNHNS and SASEGT. This CDR3 is CASSGTEETQYF. CDR3 nucleotide sequence: TGTGCCAGCAGCGGGACGGAAGAAACCCAGTACTTC.

CDR3 sequence: CASSLTSARGAGELFF. Written as DNA, the CDR3 is TGTGCCAGCAGCCTCACTAGCGCCCGGGGGGCCGGGGAGCTGTTTTTT. This chain connects TRBV5-4 to TRBJ2-2; 7 bases fit TRBD2. This CDR3 comprises 16 residues. Germline CDR1 and CDR2: SGHNT and YYREEE (reference sequence). Trimming took 4 bases from V and 6 from J; bases not matched to a gene: 12.

The chain links TRBV7-9 to TRBJ2-7, with 9 bases fitting TRBD2. Germline lookup yields CDR1 SEHNR and CDR2 FQNEAQ (reference sequence). This CDR3 has 13 residues. V was pared by 4 bases and J by 6 bases, with 4 bases of the junction left unmatched. CDR3: CASSSIAGVEQYF. CDR3 DNA sequence: TGTGCCAGCAGCTCAATAGCGGGAGTCGAGCAGTACTTC.

The chain combines TRBV7-2 with TRBJ1-1; no reliable D call. Trimming cost V 1 base and J 1 base, with 10 bases left between them. The CDR3 sequence is 15 residues long. CDR1 and CDR2 from the germline V gene are SGHTA and FQGNSA. The DNA of the CDR3 is TGTGCCAGCAGCTTAGATAGGGTGCCGAACACTGAAGCTTTCTTT. Translating gives CASSLDRVPNTEAFF. Full variable domain (outside the CDR3, taken from reference TRBV7-2 and TRBJ1-1): GAGVSQSPSNKVTEKGKDVELRCDPISGHTALYWYRQSLGQGLEFLIYFQGNSAPDKSGLPSDRFSAERTGGSVSTLTIQRTQQEDSAVYLCASSLDRVPNTEAFFGQGTRLTVV.

The CDR3 protein is CASSLGNDRVGYGYTF. CDR3 nucleotides: TGTGCCAGCAGTTTGGGGAACGACAGGGTTGGCTATGGCTACACCTTC. The chain has TRBV28 and TRBJ1-2; 7 nucleotides agree with TRBD1. In germline, CDR1 is MDHEN, CDR2 SYDVKM. This CDR3 has 16 amino acids. The V and J ends lost 3 bases and 4 bases, in that order; junction bases with no gene match: 11.

The gene calls are TRBV21-1 and TRBJ2-5. TRBV21-1 is described as a pseudogene. The CDR3 runs to 10 residues. Here the CDR3 reads CANRQETQYF. The CDR3 nucleotides are TGTGCCAACAGGCAAGAGACCCAGTACTTC.

This clone has just a few counts. Here the CDR3 DNA reads TGTGCCAGCAGGGTCGGGGTGGGGTTCGATGGCTACACCTTC. Translation: CASRVGVGFDGYTF. The V gene is TRBV7-9, the J gene TRBJ1-2, with D hard to call. Germline V gives CDR1 SEHNR, CDR2 FQNEAQ (reference sequence). V was clipped by 6 bases and J by 6 bases, with 17 bases between them. The CDR3 loop spans 14 amino acids.

This clone has just a few counts. The V gene is TRBV19, the J gene TRBJ1-2; D is unresolved. Germline lookup yields CDR1 LNHDA and CDR2 SQIVND (reference sequence). The CDR3 runs 14 residues. V was shortened by 3 bases and J by 6 bases, with 14 bases between the two germline ends. CDR3 bases: TGTGCCAGTAGTATGAGCTCCCTGCGCCATGGCTACACCTTC. It codes for CASSMSSLRHGYTF.

The table lists this clone with a few counts. The chain joins TRBV27 to TRBJ2-7, with TRBD1 matching 7 bases. This CDR3 has 15 residues. Germline CDR1 and CDR2: MNHEY and SMNVEV (reference sequence). V shed 4 bases, J shed 3 bases, and the junction held 9 bases outside the gene matches. The CDR3 DNA follows: TGTGCCAGCAGTTACAGGACAGGCGGAAACTACGAGCAGTACTTC. It is translated as CASSYRTGGNYEQYF.

The chain is built from TRBV6-6 and TRBJ2-1; 11 positions match TRBD2. The germline gives CDR1 MNHNY, CDR2 SVGAGI (reference sequence). V lost 7 bases to trimming and J lost 7 bases; unmatched junction nucleotides: 9. This CDR3 has 15 residues. CDR3 DNA: TGTGCCAGCACCTCACCGGGACTAGCGGTTAATGAGCAGTTCTTC. Its protein is CASTSPGLAVNEQFF.

The rearrangement uses TRBV4-1 and TRBJ1-4; no clear D gene. The CDR3 is 17 amino acids. The V gene lost 3 bases and the J gene lost 6 bases, with 20 bases spanning the gap. In germline, CDR1 is MGHRA, CDR2 YSYEKL. This chain's CDR3 is CASSHKTGSNSDEKLFF. CDR3 nucleotides: TGCGCCAGCAGCCACAAAACGGGCAGCAATTCGGATGAAAAACTGTTTTTT.

The chain links TRBV28 to TRBJ2-2, with D uncertain. In germline, CDR1 is MDHEN, CDR2 SYDVKM. The CDR3 contains 12 residues. V was cut by 8 bases and J by 1 base, with 5 bases left in between. The CDR3 nucleotides read TGTGCCAGCGGAGAGAACACCGGGGAGCTGTTTTTT. Protein product: CASGENTGELFF.